A single sample is the source of the 8 T cell receptor beta chains below, sequenced in a study of PD-L1 blockade in urothelial cancer. Sequenced by immunoSEQ multiplex PCR; TCRdb stores in-frame clones only, minus some. The sample lists 50,000 or so clones; over 75% were seen once. The sequencing used PBMCs, collected around atezolizumab (anti-PD-L1) treatment. Receptor source: a man between 65 and 85 years old with urothelial cancer.

The V and J genes are TRBV5-5 and TRBJ2-7; 7 bases map to TRBD1. CDR3 length equals 13 residues. Germline V gene sequence: CDR1 SGHKS, CDR2 YYEKEE (reference sequence). V gave up 3 bases and J gave up 2 bases; unmatched junction bases: 2. CDR3: CASSSGTAYEQYF. The DNA for the CDR3 is TGTGCCAGCAGCTCCGGGACAGCCTACGAGCAGTACTTC.

This chain connects TRBV19 to TRBJ2-3; D unresolved. The CDR3 is 13 amino acids. Germline-derived CDR1 and CDR2 are LNHDA and SQIVND (reference sequence). V lost 8 bases, J lost 2 bases, and 11 bases lay in between. The CDR3 DNA reads TGTGCCAGTGGAGACGGATTCACAGATACGCAGTATTTT. Translation: CASGDGFTDTQYF.

The chain has TRBV15 and TRBJ1-3; D gene unclear. The CDR3 consists of 15 residues. The V and J ends lost 0 bases and 0 bases respectively, with 6 bases between them. Per the germline V gene, CDR1 is LNHNV and CDR2 is YYDKDF (reference sequence). CDR3 nucleotides: TGTGCCACCAGCAGAGACCCCTACTCTGGAAACACCATATATTTT. It translates to CATSRDPYSGNTIYF.

CDR3 nucleotide sequence: TGTGCCAGCTCACCACCGGGACTCCAGTACTTC. It yields the protein CASSPPGLQYF. The genes are TRBV18 and TRBJ2-7, with a weak D call TRBD2 (6 bases). This CDR3 is 11 amino acids long. Trimming removed 0 bases from V and 10 bases from J, with 7 bases in between. The V gene's germline CDR1 is KGHSH and CDR2 LQKENI.

The chain uses TRBV7-2 and TRBJ2-7; 11 bases map to TRBD2. V lost 0 bases and J lost 7; bases outside the gene matches: 5. The CDR3 spans 15 residues. Germline CDR1 and CDR2: SGHTA and FQGNSA. The CDR3 DNA reads TGTGCCAGCAGCTTAGCTCTAGCGGGAGGCGGTGAGCAGTACTTC. As protein: CASSLALAGGGEQYF.

The gene calls are TRBV27 and TRBJ1-1; TRBD1 matches at 12 bases. Germline V gene lookup returns CDR1 MNHEY and CDR2 SMNVEV (reference sequence). The junction had 8 bases not matched to a gene; V was cut back by 2 bases and J by 1 base. The CDR3 has 18 amino acids. The CDR3 bases are TGTGCCAGCAGTTTACGGATTCCGGGACAGGGGGCGAACACTGAAGCTTTCTTT. Translation gives CASSLRIPGQGANTEAFF.

The chain links TRBV27 to TRBJ2-3, with a weak D call TRBD2 (6 bases). Germline V gene lookup returns CDR1 MNHEY and CDR2 SMNVEV (reference sequence). Trimming removed 8 bases at V and 0 bases at J, with 15 bases between. The CDR3 has 15 amino acids. This CDR3 reads CASGPGTLSTDTQYF. Written as DNA, the CDR3 is TGTGCCAGCGGTCCGGGGACTCTAAGCACAGATACGCAGTATTTT.

This chain connects TRBV11-2 to TRBJ2-5; TRBD2 matches at 7 bases. The CDR3 length is 15 residues. Germline-derived CDR1 and CDR2 are SGHAT and FQNNGV. J lost 5 bases, V lost 1 base, and 7 bases had no gene match. This CDR3 reads CASSLGVGGLETQYF. CDR3 DNA sequence: TGTGCCAGCAGCTTAGGGGTCGGGGGGTTGGAGACCCAGTACTTC.